Listed below are T cell receptor beta chains from one sample, sequenced in a study of blood T cell repertoires in COVID-19. Libraries were prepared by immunoSEQ multiplex PCR; TCRdb keeps only in-frame clonotypes and omits some of them. The sample gives under 200,000 clones, around nine tenths of which show up once; 9% to 12% is in the top ten. The sequencing sample was made of peripheral blood. The receptor source for this set is a woman in her seventies with COVID-19, enrolled during active disease. Both conserved end residues are part of each CDR3. The order of the fields is D gene, J gene, V gene, CDR3 protein. The D gene is left open where the match is weak.

>-|TRBJ2-7|TRBV6-5
CASRLWDSIYEQYF
>TRBD1|TRBJ1-6|TRBV30
CAWSITGTGITLHF
>-|TRBJ2-3|TRBV28
CASSLWRSVTDTQYF
>TRBD2|TRBJ2-1|TRBV4-1
CASSQVGSGGSGNEQFF
>-|TRBJ1-2|TRBV29-1
CSVPGPRGYTF
>TRBD1|TRBJ2-7|TRBV20-1
CSASSDREDEQYF
>TRBD1|TRBJ1-4|TRBV18
CASSPYDPGQGNEKLFF
>TRBD2|TRBJ2-1|TRBV6-4
CASSGGGDYNEQFF
>TRBD1|TRBJ2-7|TRBV5-4
CASSLGQGHYEQYF
>-|TRBJ2-3|TRBV3-1/TRBV3-2
CASSPLQVSQDTQYF
>TRBD1|TRBJ1-2|TRBV2
CASGDPGQENYGYTF
>TRBD1|TRBJ2-7|TRBV6-5
CASSTWTGSYEQYF
>-|TRBJ1-1|TRBV5-8
CASLPLLVEMNTEAFF
>-|TRBJ2-3|TRBV4-1
CASSQDSGDTQYF
>-|TRBJ1-2|TRBV3-1/TRBV3-2
CASSQDPQFYTF
>-|TRBJ1-5|TRBV6-6
CASSYSKGPREAQHF
>-|TRBJ1-1|TRBV18
CASSRLASKGTEAFF
>TRBD2|TRBJ2-1|TRBV6-6
CASSYVSRGDNEQFF
>TRBD2|TRBJ2-7|TRBV7-9
CASSSRFQRGGNYEQYF
>TRBD2|TRBJ2-5|TRBV5-4
CASRSGLAGVQETQYF
>-|TRBJ2-3|TRBV25-1
CASSQGGRFGTQYF
>TRBD1|TRBJ1-2|TRBV19
CASRLRRQGHNYGYTF
>-|TRBJ2-1|TRBV3-1/TRBV3-2
CASSQEVVGGPYNEQFF
>-|TRBJ1-2|TRBV28
CASSASQGNYGYTF
>-|TRBJ1-4|TRBV7-9
CASSRPGTANEKLFF
>-|TRBJ1-2|TRBV28
CASSLTPQGSGGYTF
>-|TRBJ1-3|TRBV21-1
CASSKWLSSGNTIYF
>-|TRBJ2-5|TRBV29-1
CSVEVGWGLKVETQYF
>TRBD1|TRBJ1-5|TRBV2
CASRLGTGGLQPQHF
>-|TRBJ1-2|TRBV3-1/TRBV3-2
CASSQDLREAGPNYGYTF
>TRBD1|TRBJ2-7|TRBV5-1
CASSPTGGLSYEQYF
>-|TRBJ1-4|TRBV7-9
CASSLDRTENEKLFF
>-|TRBJ1-2|TRBV24-1
CATSSTGSNYGYTF
>-|TRBJ1-4|TRBV5-5
CASSDDGTTNEKLFF
>TRBD1|TRBJ1-2|TRBV5-1
CASSPGTGYGYGYTF
>-|TRBJ1-5|TRBV28
CASTTVFNQPQHF
>TRBD1|TRBJ1-1|TRBV19
CASSVQGGNTEAFF
>-|TRBJ1-1|TRBV5-1
CASSFGGRVNTEAFF
>TRBD2|TRBJ2-3|TRBV5-1
CASSSSPSGGQDTQYF
>-|TRBJ1-3|TRBV6-6
CASTRVASSGNTIYF
>TRBD1|TRBJ1-1|TRBV5-1
CASSLVGTGDTEAFF
>TRBD1|TRBJ2-1|TRBV5-1
CASSLGTGVAYNEQFF
>TRBD1|TRBJ2-5|TRBV5-1
CASSLDFGTGETQYF
>-|TRBJ1-3|TRBV30
CAWSVTTGSGNTIYF
>TRBD1|TRBJ1-2|TRBV5-4
CASSKDRGVSYGYTF
>-|TRBJ1-1|TRBV5-5
CASSLQTGLYTEAFF
>-|TRBJ1-4|TRBV24-1
CATSAGNDYEKLFF
>TRBD2|TRBJ2-1|TRBV18
CASSLAGPRDPEQFF
>TRBD1|TRBJ1-1|TRBV12-3/TRBV12-4
CASSWDSNTEAFF
>-|TRBJ1-1|TRBV5-8
CASRSRGNTEAFF
>TRBD1|TRBJ1-2|TRBV5-1
CASSLAGTGEYGYTF
>-|TRBJ1-3|TRBV2
CASSEGMAGLNTIYF